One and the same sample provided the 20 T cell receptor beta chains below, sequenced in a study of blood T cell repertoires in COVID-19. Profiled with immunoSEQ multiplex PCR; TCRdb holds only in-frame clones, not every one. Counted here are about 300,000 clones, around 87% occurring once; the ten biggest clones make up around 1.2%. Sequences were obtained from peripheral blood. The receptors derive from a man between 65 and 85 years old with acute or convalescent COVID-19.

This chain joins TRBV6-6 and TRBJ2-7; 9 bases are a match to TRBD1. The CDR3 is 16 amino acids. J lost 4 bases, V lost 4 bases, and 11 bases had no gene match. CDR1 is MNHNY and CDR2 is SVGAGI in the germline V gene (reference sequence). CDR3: CASSSPGQGSNYEQYF. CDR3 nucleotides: TGTGCCAGCAGTTCTCCGGGACAGGGCTCGAATTACGAGCAGTACTTC.

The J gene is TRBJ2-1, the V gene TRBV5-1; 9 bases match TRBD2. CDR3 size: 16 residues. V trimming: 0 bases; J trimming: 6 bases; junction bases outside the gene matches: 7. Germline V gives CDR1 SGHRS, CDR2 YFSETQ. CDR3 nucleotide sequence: TGCGCCAGCAGCTTGGTTATAGCGGGAGCCGGCAATGAGCAGTTCTTC. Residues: CASSLVIAGAGNEQFF.

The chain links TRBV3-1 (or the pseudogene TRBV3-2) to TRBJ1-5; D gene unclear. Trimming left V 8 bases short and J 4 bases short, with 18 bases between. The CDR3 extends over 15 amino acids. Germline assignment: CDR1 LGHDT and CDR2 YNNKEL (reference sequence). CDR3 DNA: TGTGCCAGCGAGAGGAACCCCCTCGGTAATCAGCCCCAGCATTTT. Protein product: CASERNPLGNQPQHF.

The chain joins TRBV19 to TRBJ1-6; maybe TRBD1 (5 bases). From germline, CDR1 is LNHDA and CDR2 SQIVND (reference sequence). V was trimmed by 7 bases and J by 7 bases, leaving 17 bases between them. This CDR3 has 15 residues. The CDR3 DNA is TGTGCCAGTACCAGAAGGAGGGACCCCAATTCACCCCTCCACTTT. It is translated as CASTRRRDPNSPLHF.

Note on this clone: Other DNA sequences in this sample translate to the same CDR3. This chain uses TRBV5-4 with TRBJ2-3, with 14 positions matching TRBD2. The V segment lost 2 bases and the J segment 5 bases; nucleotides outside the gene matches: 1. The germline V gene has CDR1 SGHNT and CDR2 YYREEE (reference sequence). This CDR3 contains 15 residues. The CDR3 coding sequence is TGTGCCAGCAGCTTAGGACTAGCGGGGGGAGATACGCAGTATTTT. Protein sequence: CASSLGLAGGDTQYF. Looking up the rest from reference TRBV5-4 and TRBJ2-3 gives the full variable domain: ETGVTQSPTHLIKTRGQQVTLRCSSQSGHNTVSWYQQALGQGPQFIFQYYREEENGRGNFPPRFSGLQFPNYSSELNVNALELDDSALYLCASSLGLAGGDTQYFGPGTRLTVL.

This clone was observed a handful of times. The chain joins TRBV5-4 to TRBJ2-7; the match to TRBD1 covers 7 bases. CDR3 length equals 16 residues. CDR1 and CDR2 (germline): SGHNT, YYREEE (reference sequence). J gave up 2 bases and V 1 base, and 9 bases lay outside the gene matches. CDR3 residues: CASSLKGNRGTYEQYF. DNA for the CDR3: TGTGCCAGCAGCTTGAAGGGGAACAGGGGCACCTACGAGCAGTACTTC.

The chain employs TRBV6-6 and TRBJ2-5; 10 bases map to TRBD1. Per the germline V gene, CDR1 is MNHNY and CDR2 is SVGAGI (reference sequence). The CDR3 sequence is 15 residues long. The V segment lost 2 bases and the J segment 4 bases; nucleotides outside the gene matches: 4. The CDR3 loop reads CASSYGQGVAETQYF. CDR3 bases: TGTGCCAGCAGTTACGGACAGGGGGTGGCAGAGACCCAGTACTTC.

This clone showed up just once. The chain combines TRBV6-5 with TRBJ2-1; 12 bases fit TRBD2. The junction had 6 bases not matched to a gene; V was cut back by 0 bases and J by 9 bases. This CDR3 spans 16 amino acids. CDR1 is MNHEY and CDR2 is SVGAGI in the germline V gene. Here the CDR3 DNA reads TGTGCCAGCAGTTACTCGACTAGCGGGGGCCGAAGTGAGCAGTTCTTC. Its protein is CASSYSTSGGRSEQFF.

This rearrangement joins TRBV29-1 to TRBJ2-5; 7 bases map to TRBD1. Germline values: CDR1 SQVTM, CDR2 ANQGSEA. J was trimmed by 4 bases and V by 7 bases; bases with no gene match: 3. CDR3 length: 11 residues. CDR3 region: CSGAGGETQYF. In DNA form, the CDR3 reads TGCAGCGGGGCAGGGGGAGAGACCCAGTACTTC.

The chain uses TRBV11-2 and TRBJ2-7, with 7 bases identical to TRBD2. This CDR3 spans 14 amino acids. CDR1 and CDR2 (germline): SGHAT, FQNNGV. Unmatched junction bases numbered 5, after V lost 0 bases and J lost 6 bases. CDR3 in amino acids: CASSLEPSGVEQYF. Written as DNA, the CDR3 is TGTGCCAGCAGCTTAGAGCCTAGCGGAGTCGAGCAGTACTTC. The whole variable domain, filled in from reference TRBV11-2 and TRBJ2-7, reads EAGVAQSPRYKIIEKRQSVAFWCNPISGHATLYWYQQILGQGPKLLIQFQNNGVVDDSQLPKDRFSAERLKGVDSTLKIQPAKLEDSAVYLCASSLEPSGVEQYFGPGTRLTVT.

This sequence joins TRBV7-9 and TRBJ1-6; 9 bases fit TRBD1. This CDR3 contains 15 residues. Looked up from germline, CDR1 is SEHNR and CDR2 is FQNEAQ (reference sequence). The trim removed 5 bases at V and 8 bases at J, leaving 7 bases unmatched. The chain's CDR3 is CASSPTGGWDSPLHF. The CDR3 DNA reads TGTGCCAGCAGCCCTACAGGGGGCTGGGATTCACCCCTCCACTTT. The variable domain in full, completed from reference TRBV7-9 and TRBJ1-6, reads DTGVSQNPRHKITKRGQNVTFRCDPISEHNRLYWYRQTLGQGPEFLTYFQNEAQLEKSRLLSDRFSAERPKGSFSTLEIQRTEQGDSAMYLCASSPTGGWDSPLHFGNGTRLTVT.

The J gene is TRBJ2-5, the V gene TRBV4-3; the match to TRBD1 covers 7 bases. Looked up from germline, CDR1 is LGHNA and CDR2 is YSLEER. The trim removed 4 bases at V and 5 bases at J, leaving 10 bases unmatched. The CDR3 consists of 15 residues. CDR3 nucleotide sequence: TGCGCCAGCAGCCCTGGGCAGGGGGATGGGGAGACCCAGTACTTC. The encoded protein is CASSPGQGDGETQYF.

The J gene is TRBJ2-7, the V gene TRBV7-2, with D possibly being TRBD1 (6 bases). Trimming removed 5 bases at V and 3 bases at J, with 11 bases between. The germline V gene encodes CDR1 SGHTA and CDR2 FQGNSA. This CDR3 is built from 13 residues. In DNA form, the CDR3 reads TGTGCCAGCAGCCCCCAGGGGAACTACGAGCAGTACTTC. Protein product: CASSPQGNYEQYF.

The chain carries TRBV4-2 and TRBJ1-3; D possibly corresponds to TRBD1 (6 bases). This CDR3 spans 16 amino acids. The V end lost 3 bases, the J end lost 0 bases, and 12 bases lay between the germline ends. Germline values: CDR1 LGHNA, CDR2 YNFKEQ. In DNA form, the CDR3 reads TGTGCCAGCAGCCACGATCGGACAGCCTCTGGAAACACCATATATTTT. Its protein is CASSHDRTASGNTIYF.

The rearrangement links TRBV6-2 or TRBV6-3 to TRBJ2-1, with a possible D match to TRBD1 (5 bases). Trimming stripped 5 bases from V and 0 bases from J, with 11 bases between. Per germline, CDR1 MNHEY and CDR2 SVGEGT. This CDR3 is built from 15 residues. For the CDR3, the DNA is TGTGCCAGCAGTAAAGGACAAGGCTCCTACAATGAGCAGTTCTTC. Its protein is CASSKGQGSYNEQFF.

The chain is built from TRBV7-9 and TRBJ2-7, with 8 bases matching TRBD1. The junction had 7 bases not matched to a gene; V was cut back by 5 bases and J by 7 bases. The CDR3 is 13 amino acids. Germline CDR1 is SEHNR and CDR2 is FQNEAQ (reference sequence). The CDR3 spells CASSEQGAGEQYF. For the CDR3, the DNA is TGTGCCAGCAGCGAGCAGGGGGCAGGTGAGCAGTACTTC.

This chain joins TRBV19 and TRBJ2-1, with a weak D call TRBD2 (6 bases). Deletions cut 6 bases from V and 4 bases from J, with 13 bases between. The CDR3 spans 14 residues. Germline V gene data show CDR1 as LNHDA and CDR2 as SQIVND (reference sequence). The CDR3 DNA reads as TGTGCCAGTAGGGCCGGGACTGCATACAATGAGCAGTTCTTC. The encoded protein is CASRAGTAYNEQFF.

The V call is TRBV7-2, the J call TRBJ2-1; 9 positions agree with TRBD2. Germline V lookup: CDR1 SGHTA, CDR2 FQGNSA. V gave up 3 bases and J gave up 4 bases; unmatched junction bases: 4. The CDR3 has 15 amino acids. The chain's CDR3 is CASSLVAGEYNEQFF. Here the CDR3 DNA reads TGTGCCAGCAGCTTGGTAGCGGGAGAGTACAATGAGCAGTTCTTC.

The CDR3 loop reads CASSPLGQGAYTEAFF. The CDR3 DNA sequence: TGTGCCAGCTCACCACTGGGACAGGGCGCGTACACTGAAGCTTTCTTT. The chain links TRBV18 to TRBJ1-1; 9 nucleotides align to TRBD1. The CDR3 extends over 16 amino acids. The V segment lost 1 base and the J segment 3 bases; nucleotides outside the gene matches: 6. Per the germline V gene, CDR1 is KGHSH and CDR2 is LQKENI.

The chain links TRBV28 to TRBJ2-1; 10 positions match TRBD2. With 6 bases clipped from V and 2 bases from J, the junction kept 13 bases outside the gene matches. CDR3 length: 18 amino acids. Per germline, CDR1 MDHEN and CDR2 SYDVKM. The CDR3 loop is CASRGGASSGGTYNEQFF. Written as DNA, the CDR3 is TGTGCCAGCAGAGGAGGGGCCTCTAGCGGGGGCACCTACAATGAGCAGTTCTTC.